This TCR beta chain comes out of a study of CD8 T cells in ankylosing spondylitis. Study-wide findings and caveats: As for the disease-linked clones, they showed a CD8+ phenotype and occurred at relatively low frequencies in peripheral blood.

One entry per CDR3 protein results from TCRdb running MiXCR on the 5' RACE reads. The profile covers 250,000 to 400,000 distinct CDR3 sequences, with about 9.9% appearing a single time and roughly a tenth taken by the ten largest. With regard to this clonotype: What it recognizes is unknown.

Trimming removed 5 bases at V and 1 base at J, with 8 bases between. Germline lookup yields CDR1 GTSNPN and CDR2 SVGIG (reference sequence). This CDR3 has 12 residues. The chain links TRBV30 to TRBJ1-1; tentatively, D is TRBD1 (5 bases). The receptor was derived from a female donor with ankylosing spondylitis or in good health (not recorded which). Sequences were obtained from blood, either unsorted or a sorted T cell fraction (not recorded which). The CDR3 sequence is CAWLTENTEAFF. CDR3 coding DNA: TGTGCCTGGTTGACAGAGAACACTGAAGCTTTCTTT. Full variable domain (missing parts from reference TRBV30 and TRBJ1-1): SQTIHQWPATLVQPVGSPLSLECTVEGTSNPNLYWYRQAAGRGLQLLFYSVGIGQISSEVPQNLSASRPQDRQFILSSKKLLLSDSGFYLCAWLTENTEAFFGQGTRLTVV.